Listed here are 26 T cell receptor beta chains from one sample, sequenced in a study of vaccination and CD4 T cells after COVID-19. The treatment here: roughly 10-day PBMC culture with coronavirus spike peptide pools or control peptides (ViraFEST assay). The Oncomine TCR Beta short-read assay was what sequenced the DNA obtained from cultured CD4+ T cells. MiXCR was run by TCRdb on the PCR reads, yielding one entry per CDR3 protein. The sample shows around 20,000 distinct CDR3 sequences, about 39% of them seen only once. Antigens for these TCRs are unknown. Sample: CD4+ T cells from blood, cultured in vitro. All receptors derive from a human donor who had recovered from COVID-19.

This clonotype was observed a few times. The chain is built from TRBV24-1 and TRBJ2-1; D is possibly TRBD2 (5 bases). Germline V gene data show CDR1 as KGHDR and CDR2 as SFDVKD. V gave up 8 bases and J gave up 8 bases, with 15 bases separating them. The CDR3 runs to 13 residues. CDR3 DNA sequence: TGTGCCACCACAGCGCCGGGGTCAGATGAGCAGTTCTTC. Its protein is CATTAPGSDEQFF.

In this sample, this clonotype turned up a few times. This chain joins TRBV7-8 and TRBJ2-7; TRBD1 agrees at 10 bases. This CDR3 has 15 amino acids. The J segment lost 6 bases and the V segment lost 1 base, leaving 6 bases of the junction unmatched. Germline V gene sequence: CDR1 SGHVS, CDR2 FQNEAQ. The CDR3 DNA sequence: TGTGCCAGCAGCTTAGTCACGGGACAGGGGCCCGAGCAGTACTTC. Translation: CASSLVTGQGPEQYF.

The rearrangement joins TRBV28 to TRBJ2-3; a weak D match, TRBD2 (7 bases). V dropped 4 bases and J dropped 0 bases, with 11 bases sitting between them. From germline, CDR1 is MDHEN and CDR2 SYDVKM. The CDR3 loop spans 15 amino acids. This chain's CDR3 is CASSSAGASTDTQYF. The CDR3 DNA reads TGTGCCAGCAGTTCTGCGGGGGCAAGCACAGATACGCAGTATTTT. The variable domain in full, with the rest retrieved from reference TRBV28 and TRBJ2-3, is DVKVTQSSRYLVKRTGEKVFLECVQDMDHENMFWYRQDPGLGLRLIYFSYDVKMKEKGDIPEGYSVSREKKERFSLILESASTNQTSMYLCASSSAGASTDTQYFGPGTRLTVL.

This clonotype was found a few times. J is TRBJ2-5 and V is TRBV6-1, with D possibly being TRBD1 (5 bases). V was cut by 5 bases and J by 5 bases, with 12 bases left in between. The germline V gene has CDR1 MNHNS and CDR2 SASEGT. The length of the CDR3 is 13 residues. CDR3 bases: TGTGCCAGCAGTCCTTTCGCAGGGGAGACCCAGTACTTC. It is translated as CASSPFAGETQYF.

CDR3 coding DNA: TGTGCCAGCAGTTTCTCGGTGACAGGGTATAAGATCACCTACGAGCAGTACTTC. Its protein is CASSFSVTGYKITYEQYF. The V and J genes are TRBV28 and TRBJ2-7; 7 bases agree with TRBD1. The ends lost 3 bases at V and 2 bases at J; junction bases unmatched: 16. Per germline, CDR1 MDHEN and CDR2 SYDVKM. The CDR3 runs to 18 residues.

The gene calls are TRBV2 and TRBJ1-5; D is perhaps TRBD1 (5 bases). Trimming took off 6 bases at V and 7 bases at J, with 10 bases between the two ends. Germline V gives CDR1 SNHLY, CDR2 FYNNEI. This CDR3 has 12 residues. CDR3 protein: CASSGTGQPQHF. CDR3 sequence (DNA): TGTGCCAGCAGCGGGACGGGGCAGCCCCAGCATTTT.

The J gene is TRBJ2-7, the V gene TRBV7-3, with D possibly TRBD1 on 5 matching bases. Per the germline V gene, CDR1 is SGHTA and CDR2 is FQGTGA. The CDR3 contains 15 residues. Trimming removed 5 bases from V and 4 bases from J, with 18 bases in between. CDR3 in DNA: TGTGCCAGCAGCCTCGCCCCAGGGATTGGATACGAGCAGTACTTC. Translation gives CASSLAPGIGYEQYF.

This clonotype was detected a few times. The chain is built from TRBV2 and TRBJ2-1; D is perhaps TRBD1 or TRBD2 (6 bases each). The germline V gene has CDR1 SNHLY and CDR2 FYNNEI. CDR3 length: 13 residues. V was cut by 7 bases and J by 3 bases, with 10 bases left in between. The CDR3 DNA reads as TGTGCCAGCAAGGAGGGGGTCTACAATGAGCAGTTCTTC. Encoded protein: CASKEGVYNEQFF.

This chain links TRBV11-2 with TRBJ2-7; a weak D match, TRBD1 (5 bases). The CDR3 totals 14 residues. Per the germline V gene, CDR1 is SGHAT and CDR2 is FQNNGV. V was trimmed by 5 bases and J by 2 bases, leaving 13 bases between them. The CDR3 here is CASSRLGQAYEQYF. The CDR3 nucleotides are TGTGCCAGCAGCCGTTTGGGGCAGGCCTACGAGCAGTACTTC.

The chain is built from TRBV10-3 and TRBJ2-1, with D maybe TRBD2 (5 bases). With 0 bases removed from V and 6 bases from J, the gap between germline ends came to 9 bases. The CDR3 extends over 14 amino acids. The germline CDR1 and CDR2 sequences are ENHRY and SYGVKD. The CDR3: CAISESTGSNEQFF. CDR3 sequence (DNA): TGTGCCATCAGTGAGTCCACGGGGAGCAATGAGCAGTTCTTC.

The chain employs TRBV10-3 and TRBJ2-1, with 10 bases lining up with TRBD2. The length of the CDR3 is 13 residues. Germline V gene lookup returns CDR1 ENHRY and CDR2 SYGVKD. The junction had 9 bases not matched to a gene; V was cut back by 11 bases and J by 8 bases. CDR3 residues: CALGPAGGDEQFF. The CDR3 bases are TGTGCCCTAGGGCCAGCGGGGGGGGATGAGCAGTTCTTC.

The genes are TRBV12-3 or TRBV12-4 and TRBJ1-2; 9 bases fit TRBD1. The CDR3 consists of 15 residues. With V trimmed by 4 bases and J by 6 bases, 9 bases remained unmatched. CDR3 nucleotide sequence: TGTGCCAGCAGTTCGACGGGACAGGGCTCGAATGGCTACACCTTC. Protein sequence: CASSSTGQGSNGYTF.

The chain employs TRBV5-1 and TRBJ2-3; no clear D gene. The CDR3 is made up of 12 amino acids. Germline CDR1 reads SGHRS; CDR2 reads YFSETQ. Trimming left V 2 bases short and J 2 bases short, with 3 bases between. The CDR3 DNA sequence: TGCGCCAGCAGCTTAAACACAGATACGCAGTATTTT. It encodes CASSLNTDTQYF. The full variable domain, with the rest looked up from reference TRBV5-1 and TRBJ2-3, is KAGVTQTPRYLIKTRGQQVTLSCSPISGHRSVSWYQQTPGQGLQFLFEYFSETQRNKGNFPGRFSGRQFSNSRSEMNVSTLELGDSALYLCASSLNTDTQYFGPGTRLTVL.

This sequence joins TRBV11-3 and TRBJ2-3; 7 bases line up with TRBD1. This CDR3 region has 16 residues. The ends lost 4 bases at V and 0 bases at J; junction bases unmatched: 7. CDR1 and CDR2 (germline): SGHNT, YENEEA. In DNA, the CDR3 is TGTGCCAGCAGCTCAACCCGGACAGGCAGCACAGATACGCAGTATTTT. Translating gives CASSSTRTGSTDTQYF.

V and J are TRBV10-3 and TRBJ1-5; TRBD1 matches 8 bases. The CDR3 runs 20 residues. Germline lookup yields CDR1 ENHRY and CDR2 SYGVKD. V shed 9 bases and J 0 bases; nucleotides not matched to a gene: 22. The CDR3 coding sequence is TGTGCCATTCGAGAACACGGACAGGGAGTGGTTCTTGCTAGCAATCAGCCCCAGCATTTT. Its translation is CAIREHGQGVVLASNQPQHF.

The V and J genes are TRBV2 and TRBJ1-2; D is ambiguous. Trimming shortened V by 6 bases and J by 6 bases, and 11 bases separated the two germline ends. The CDR3 extends over 12 amino acids. CDR1 is SNHLY and CDR2 is FYNNEI in the germline V gene. CDR3 in amino acids: CASSLELDGYTF. The CDR3 region has the DNA TGTGCCAGCAGCTTGGAACTAGATGGCTACACCTTC.

The V and J genes are TRBV7-2 and TRBJ2-7; 8 bases are a match to TRBD2. This CDR3 is built from 15 residues. Germline assignment: CDR1 SGHTA and CDR2 FQGNSA. Germline trimming cut 5 bases from V and 4 bases from J; bases unmatched to any gene: 10. The CDR3 sequence: CASSPKRETPYEQYF. The DNA of the CDR3 is TGTGCCAGCAGCCCAAAGCGGGAGACTCCATACGAGCAGTACTTC.

This chain joins TRBV19 and TRBJ2-1, with unresolved D. Germline CDR1 reads LNHDA; CDR2 reads SQIVND (reference sequence). This CDR3 spans 15 amino acids. The V end lost 2 bases, the J end lost 6 bases, and 14 bases lay between the germline ends. CDR3 amino acids: CASSISGGKSNEQFF. The CDR3 DNA sequence: TGTGCCAGTAGTATATCTGGCGGAAAAAGCAATGAGCAGTTCTTC.

The chain employs TRBV9 and TRBJ1-3, with D uncertain. The CDR3 sequence is 15 residues long. Trimming stripped 0 bases from V and 2 bases from J, with 9 bases between. Germline loops: CDR1 SGDLS, CDR2 YYNGEE. CDR3 bases: TGTGCCAGCAGCGTAGCTAGTGGAGCTGGAAACACCATATATTTT. Protein product: CASSVASGAGNTIYF.

J is TRBJ2-7 and V is TRBV29-1, with TRBD1 identical over 11 bases. With V trimmed by 1 base and J by 7 bases, 6 bases remained unmatched. Germline V lookup: CDR1 SQVTM, CDR2 ANQGSEA. The CDR3 has 14 amino acids. CDR3 DNA sequence: TGCAGCGTTGAAGTGGGGACAGGGGGATTTGAGCAGTACTTC. It translates to CSVEVGTGGFEQYF.

This clonotype was picked up one time. The rearrangement joins TRBV28 to TRBJ1-5; D might be TRBD1 (5 bases). CDR1 and CDR2 (germline): MDHEN, SYDVKM. There are 15 residues in the CDR3. Trimming took 6 bases from V and 4 from J, leaving 16 bases between them. DNA of the CDR3: TGTGCCAGCAGCCACCGGGGGGGTGGGAATCAGCCCCAGCATTTT. As protein: CASSHRGGGNQPQHF. The full variable domain, with the rest looked up from reference TRBV28 and TRBJ1-5, is DVKVTQSSRYLVKRTGEKVFLECVQDMDHENMFWYRQDPGLGLRLIYFSYDVKMKEKGDIPEGYSVSREKKERFSLILESASTNQTSMYLCASSHRGGGNQPQHFGDGTRLSIL.

Comments on this clonotype: Mismatch with germline at one junction end may stem from a read error. This sequence joins TRBV10-3 and TRBJ2-5, with no clear D. Germline V gene data show CDR1 as ENHRY and CDR2 as SYGVKD. This CDR3 spans 15 amino acids. CDR3 protein: CPISDWINSQETQYF. The CDR3 DNA reads TGTCCCATCAGTGACTGGATAAACAGCCAAGAGACCCAGTACTTC.

This clonotype was detected a few times. The chain has TRBV6-1 and TRBJ1-2; D not resolved. Germline V gene lookup returns CDR1 MNHNS and CDR2 SASEGT. The CDR3 consists of 14 residues. V was clipped by 1 base and J by 4 bases, with 10 bases between them. CDR3 nucleotide sequence: TGTGCCAGCAGTGAAGGTCCAGTCGGCTATGGCTACACCTTC. It is translated as CASSEGPVGYGYTF.

By sample fraction, this clonotype is large. The gene calls are TRBV6-5 and TRBJ2-7; 8 nucleotides line up with TRBD1. Germline V gene data show CDR1 as MNHEY and CDR2 as SVGAGI. The CDR3 length is 19 residues. V dropped 4 bases and J dropped 2; count of bases not matched to a gene: 19. DNA for the CDR3: TGTGCCAGCAGTTTCCGAATAAAGCTACAGGGGGGACCCGCCTACGAGCAGTACTTC. The encoded protein is CASSFRIKLQGGPAYEQYF.

CDR3: CASSSIRGTTQYF. The CDR3 region has the DNA TGCGCCAGCAGCTCAATTAGGGGGACTACGCAGTATTTT. The V gene is TRBV5-1, the J gene TRBJ2-3, with a tentative D call TRBD1 (6 bases). The ends were cut back, 3 bases at V and 8 bases at J, with 13 bases in the middle. From germline, CDR1 is SGHRS and CDR2 YFSETQ. This CDR3 spans 13 amino acids.

The rearrangement links TRBV11-3 to TRBJ2-1; 9 bases line up with TRBD2. Looked up from germline, CDR1 is SGHNT and CDR2 is YENEEA. This CDR3 has 17 residues. Germline trimming cut 5 bases from V and 7 bases from J; bases unmatched to any gene: 15. CDR3 nucleotides: TGTGCCAGCAGCCACTCAGGGTATAGCGGGAGTGGAAATGAGCAGTTCTTC. Its translation is CASSHSGYSGSGNEQFF.